This TCR beta chain was recovered during a study of shared clonotypes between healthy human individuals. Trimming took off 4 bases at V and 5 bases at J, with 18 bases between the two ends. Looked up from germline, CDR1 is SGHRS and CDR2 is YFSETQ. The CDR3 is 15 residues long. Samples underwent the assay at deep level. Sequenced by immunoSEQ multiplex PCR; TCRdb stores in-frame clones only, minus some. There are some 2.3 million clones in the sample; about 92% occur only once, and 0.3% to 0.4% lies in the top ten. Of note for this clone: Within the sample, other DNA sequences also encode this same CDR3.

This sequence joins TRBV5-1 and TRBJ1-1; no definite D call. This clonotype was obtained from a man aged 18-30 years in good health. Some clones in this sample may be carry-over from other donors' samples. Material: naive CD4+ T cells from PBMCs. Sample subset: CD45RA+ positively selected. CDR3 loop: CASSPLAGGDTEAFF. The CDR3 bases are TGCGCCAGCAGCCCCCTCGCAGGCGGTGATACTGAAGCTTTCTTT.